The next 10 T cell receptor beta chains were all read from a single sample in a study of cytomegalovirus exposure and HLA in healthy donors. This table comes from immunoSEQ multiplex PCR, and its TCRdb copy is limited to in-frame clones, with some not included. The table has more than 200,000 clones, 90% seen once; the top ten hold approximately 3.1%. Sequencing was done on a sample of PBMCs. The receptors here all came from a woman aged 30 to 39 in good health and CMV-seronegative.

V gene TRBV11-3 combines with J gene TRBJ2-7; TRBD1 aligns across 9 bases. From germline, CDR1 is SGHNT and CDR2 YENEEA. The CDR3 sequence is 15 residues long. Unmatched junction bases numbered 9, after V lost 4 bases and J lost 5 bases. Here the CDR3 DNA reads TGTGCCAGCAGCTCGGGACCGGGACAGGGCCACGAGCAGTACTTC. It translates to CASSSGPGQGHEQYF.

The V gene is TRBV19, the J gene TRBJ2-2, with TRBD2 identical over 9 bases. The CDR3 is 16 residues long. With 6 bases clipped from V and 4 bases from J, the junction kept 9 bases outside the gene matches. Per the germline V gene, CDR1 is LNHDA and CDR2 is SQIVND (reference sequence). Written as DNA, the CDR3 is TGTGCCAGTAGCAAGAATAGCGGGAGAGTCACCGGGGAGCTGTTTTTT. This sequence encodes CASSKNSGRVTGELFF. The full variable domain, with the rest looked up from reference TRBV19 and TRBJ2-2, is DGGITQSPKYLFRKEGQNVTLSCEQNLNHDAMYWYRQDPGQGLRLIYYSQIVNDFQKGDIAEGYSVSREKKESFPLTVTSAQKNPTAFYLCASSKNSGRVTGELFFGEGSRLTVL.

The rearrangement uses TRBV6-1 and TRBJ2-7; no definite D call. V was shortened by 5 bases and J by 3 bases, with 11 bases between the two germline ends. Germline lookup yields CDR1 MNHNS and CDR2 SASEGT. The CDR3 is made up of 13 amino acids. CDR3 sequence reads: CASSRQPGYEQYF. The CDR3 DNA reads TGTGCCAGCAGTAGGCAGCCAGGCTACGAGCAGTACTTC.

The chain employs TRBV19 and TRBJ2-7; no clear D. Trimming stripped 6 bases from V and 2 bases from J, with 17 bases between. The germline gives CDR1 LNHDA, CDR2 SQIVND (reference sequence). The length of the CDR3 is 15 residues. DNA for the CDR3: TGTGCCAGTAGGGGAACGTCCGCCGGAACCTACGAGCAGTACTTC. Residues: CASRGTSAGTYEQYF.

Regarding this clone: It is likely a read error, because the conserved phenylalanine at the end of the CDR3 is missing. It is unclear where the CDR3 begins or ends on the DNA, so no DNA is shown, and the CDR3 is as TCRdb lists it. V usage is TRBV29-1 and J usage is TRBJ1-1; TRBD1 was called by the table and not checked on the DNA. Germline-derived CDR1 and CDR2 are SQVTM and ANQGSEA. The CDR3 is made up of 13 amino acids, end residues included. The CDR3 spells CSVEKGQGVAPGI.

The chain uses TRBV29-1 and TRBJ2-5; either TRBD1 or TRBD2 may fit D (6 bases each). TRBJ2-7 explains the end of the DNA better; the J call may be wrong. The CDR3 runs to 12 residues. Germline V CDR1 and CDR2: SQVTM, ANQGSEA. Written as DNA, the CDR3 is TGCAGCGTTGAAGGGGGGGCTGGCGAGCAGTACTTC. Translating gives CSVEGGAGEQYF.

The rearrangement uses TRBV27 and TRBJ2-1; 9 positions match TRBD1. V gave up 7 bases and J gave up 9 bases; unmatched junction bases: 13. Per the germline V gene, CDR1 is MNHEY and CDR2 is SMNVEV (reference sequence). This CDR3 is built from 15 residues. CDR3 DNA sequence: TGTGCCAGCAAGCGGAACCGGGACAGGGTGATTGAGCAGTTCTTC. This encodes CASKRNRDRVIEQFF.

V usage is TRBV18 and J usage is TRBJ2-3; D tentatively fits TRBD1 or TRBD2 (5 bases each). Germline V gives CDR1 KGHSH, CDR2 LQKENI. This CDR3 is 14 amino acids long. Trimming removed 6 bases at V and 1 base at J, with 11 bases between. The CDR3 here is CASSTGQGTDTQYF. As DNA, the CDR3 is TGTGCCAGCTCCACGGGGCAGGGCACAGATACGCAGTATTTT.

This clone was counted between two and nine times. This CDR3 is CASNRLSDTEAFF. Written as DNA, the CDR3 is TGTGCCAGTAACCGGCTTAGCGACACTGAAGCTTTCTTT. This chain joins TRBV19 and TRBJ1-1; D unclear. Germline V lookup: CDR1 LNHDA, CDR2 SQIVND (reference sequence). V lost 7 bases, J lost 3 bases, and 12 bases lay in between. CDR3 length equals 13 residues.

The V gene is TRBV4-2, the J gene TRBJ2-3; 11 nucleotides match TRBD2. CDR1 and CDR2 from the germline V gene are LGHNA and YNFKEQ. V shed 2 bases, J shed 2 bases, and the junction held 9 bases outside the gene matches. This CDR3 is 18 amino acids long. The CDR3 nucleotides read TGTGCCAGCAGCCAAATTACCACTAGCGGGAGCGACACAGATACGCAGTATTTT. Its protein is CASSQITTSGSDTDTQYF.